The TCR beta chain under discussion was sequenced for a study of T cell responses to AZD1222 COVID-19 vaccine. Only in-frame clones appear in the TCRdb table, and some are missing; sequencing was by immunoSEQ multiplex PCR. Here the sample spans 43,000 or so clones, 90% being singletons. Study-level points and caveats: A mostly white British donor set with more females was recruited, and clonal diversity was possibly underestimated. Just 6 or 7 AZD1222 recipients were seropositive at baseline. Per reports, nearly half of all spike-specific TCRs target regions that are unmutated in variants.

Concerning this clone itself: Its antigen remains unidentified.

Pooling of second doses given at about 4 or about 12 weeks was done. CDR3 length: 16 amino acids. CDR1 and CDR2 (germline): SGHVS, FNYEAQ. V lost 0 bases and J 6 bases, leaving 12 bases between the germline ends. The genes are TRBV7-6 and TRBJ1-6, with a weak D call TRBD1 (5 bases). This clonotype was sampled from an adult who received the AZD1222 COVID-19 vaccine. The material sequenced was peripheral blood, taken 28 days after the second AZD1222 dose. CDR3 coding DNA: TGTGCCAGCAGCTTAGCGGGGACTCGGGCTAATTCACCCCTCCACTTT. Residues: CASSLAGTRANSPLHF. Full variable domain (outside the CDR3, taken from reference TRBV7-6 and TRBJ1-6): GAGVSQSPRYKVTKRGQDVALRCDPISGHVSLYWYRQALGQGPEFLTYFNYEAQQDKSGLPNDRFSAERPEGSISTLTIQRTEQRDSAMYRCASSLAGTRANSPLHFGNGTRLTVT.